This T cell receptor (beta chain) was observed in a study of molecular identifiers for immune sequencing clone quantification. At the level of the study: Replicate experiments took RNA from around 20,000 or 100,000 naive CD8 cells, divided it five ways and sequenced four.

This clonotype was counted a few times. The V and J ends lost 2 bases and 1 base, in that order; junction bases with no gene match: 2. The CDR3 covers 14 residues. The germline V gene has CDR1 GTSNPN and CDR2 SVGIG (reference sequence). CD8+CD4-CCR7+CD45RA+ cells were sorted as naive CD8 T cells. TCRdb called the PCR reads again in MiXCR, with one record for every CDR3 protein. The profile shows 250,000 to 350,000 distinct CDR3 sequences, about 21% of them singletons. The V and J genes are TRBV30 and TRBJ2-5, with 9 bases that match TRBD1. The material sequenced was naive CD8+ T cells from blood, with Jurkat cell RNA spiked in. Subset given: FACS-sorted CD8+CD4-CCR7+CD45RA+ naive T cells. The clonotype originates from a human donor in good health. Some libraries in this study had Jurkat cell RNA spiked in. The CDR3 sequence is CAWSIQGAQETQYF. The CDR3 bases are TGTGCCTGGAGTATACAGGGGGCCCAAGAGACCCAGTACTTC. The full variable domain, with the rest looked up from reference TRBV30 and TRBJ2-5, is SQTIHQWPATLVQPVGSPLSLECTVEGTSNPNLYWYRQAAGRGLQLLFYSVGIGQISSEVPQNLSASRPQDRQFILSSKKLLLSDSGFYLCAWSIQGAQETQYFGPGTRLLVL.